Listed below are T cell receptor beta chains from one sample, sequenced in a study of blood T cell repertoires in COVID-19. The table came from immunoSEQ multiplex PCR; TCRdb's copy has only in-frame clones and leaves some out. The sample lists around 92,000 clones, roughly 86% occurring once. The source material was peripheral blood. Every receptor here comes from a human donor in a cohort sampled during active COVID-19. Both conserved end residues are trimmed from each CDR3.

v_gene,j_gene,CDR3aa
TRBV19,TRBJ1-5,ASSIDHVGGSPQH
TRBV12-3/TRBV12-4,TRBJ2-1,ASSLRDEQF
TRBV5-6,TRBJ2-2,ASSTRPGGELF
TRBV5-1,TRBJ2-1,ASSLRGSMSPSSYNEQF
TRBV13,TRBJ2-7,ASSLTDYPYEQY
TRBV25-1,TRBJ2-3,ASSEFGRGVLDTQY
TRBV29-1,TRBJ2-2,SDPTDRVDTGELF
TRBV3-1/TRBV3-2,TRBJ2-1,ASSQDKDRSDVSSYNEQF
TRBV6-2/TRBV6-3,TRBJ1-2,ASSKRQTTYSYGYT
TRBV9,TRBJ2-6,ASSLPTDRSSGANVLT
TRBV21-1,TRBJ1-1,ASSLVNTEAF
TRBV28,TRBJ2-5,ASSFARELQETQY
TRBV6-2/TRBV6-3,TRBJ1-1,ASTPRGDTEAF
TRBV24-1,TRBJ2-1,ATSEGQGYNEQF
TRBV7-8,TRBJ2-1,ASSLVWRGSSYNEQF
TRBV5-1,TRBJ2-5,ASRRTGEETQY
TRBV9,TRBJ2-7,ASSVEVLSNEQY
TRBV7-9,TRBJ1-1,ASSLQREAEAF
TRBV6-5,TRBJ2-3,ASSPFSEIDTQY
TRBV6-2/TRBV6-3,TRBJ2-3,ASSYGFQGRTTDTQY
TRBV10-1,TRBJ2-5,ASSESPGSLETQY
TRBV7-7,TRBJ2-7,ASSLGQAPRTGQY
TRBV7-9,TRBJ1-1,ASSLEPSEAF
TRBV4-2,TRBJ2-1,ASSLRDRAYNEQF
TRBV27,TRBJ2-1,ASSVTSGHYNEQF
TRBV28,TRBJ1-6,ASSYRENSPLH
TRBV7-9,TRBJ2-7,ASSFARDRYEQY
TRBV19,TRBJ1-5,ASSAGGQPQH
TRBV25-1,TRBJ2-1,ATGLAGVNEQF
TRBV5-1,TRBJ2-7,ASSLGQLSYEQY
TRBV24-1,TRBJ2-5,ATSDLGGAQGTQY
TRBV30,TRBJ1-3,ACTGSSGNTIY
TRBV28,TRBJ2-3,ATCRGIADTQY
TRBV9,TRBJ2-3,ASSVGPGSTDTQY
TRBV5-1,TRBJ2-3,ASSLGGGGNTDTQY
TRBV5-1,TRBJ2-3,ASSPTGDTDTQY
TRBV5-3,TRBJ2-7,ARRTKEYPYEQY
TRBV28,TRBJ2-7,ASRFNTGTVTYEQY
TRBV19,TRBJ2-7,ASSIRTGSYEQY
TRBV7-2,TRBJ1-5,ASSLELQPQH
TRBV29-1,TRBJ1-1,SVDGDRGMNTEAF
TRBV27,TRBJ1-1,ASSLQGNTEAF
TRBV9,TRBJ2-7,ASSVGQGGEQY
TRBV2,TRBJ2-7,ASSEGLPLMYEQY
TRBV4-2,TRBJ2-2,ASSQETSGRLITGELF
TRBV9,TRBJ2-2,ASSFTESNGELF
TRBV5-4,TRBJ2-7,ASSLGDRAWEQY
TRBV30,TRBJ2-7,AWTYKDRSSYEQY